What follows describes a single T cell receptor (beta chain). Its antigen is not yet known. It has no much larger one-base neighbor in the sample; base qualities were not kept. This specimen belongs to a study of somatic mutations in cytotoxic T cells in rheumatoid arthritis (dated by TCRdb to between 2016 and 2019). For the wider study: Right after diagnosis and prior to the start of any treatment, around 28 ml EDTA of peripheral blood was drawn from patients. A FACSAria II or Sony SH800 was used to flow-sort some V beta antibody-stained T-cell populations at nearly 100% purity, and TCRB sequencing was also done on sorted V beta1+ cells. To characterize clonality, the study used TCRB deep sequencing while asking whether somatic mutations are carried by expanded CD8+ T-cell clones in newly diagnosed, untreated rheumatoid arthritis. TCRB deep sequencing was performed for approximately 61 rheumatoid arthritis patients and around 22 healthy controls. Median age was essentially the same in the patient group and the control group.

The CDR3 numbers 15 residues from cysteine through phenylalanine. The CDR3 DNA has 45 bases and is translated from base 1. V sheds 4 bases and J sheds 0 bases, leaving 10 bases between their ends. The germline V gene (reference sequence) yields SGHNT for CDR1 and YYREEE for CDR2. TCRB CDR3 sequencing used the immunoSEQ assay on genomic DNA. The authors processed their data as follows. Only a few patient CD8+ clones larger than 1% matched published virus-specific TCRB sequences when compared against them. Nothing other than productive TCRB rearrangements was included in the analyses. Clonality was expressed as a Shannon entropy-based productive clonality index, with each clone defined by a unique TCRB CDR3 sequence. Repertoire overlap for a pair of samples was computed from each clone's template counts relative to total templates per sample. V-gene usage from TCRB sequencing and V-gene usage measured by flow cytometry were correlated (Spearman r of around 0.6). TCRdb mirrors the immuneACCESS table, restricted to in-frame sequences. Some clones are absent from its copies; in checked studies, under half trace to an unresolved V gene, and the reason for the others is unknown. Clone size and V and J calls were adopted from that table, with D and trimming inferred from the DNA. Present in this sample are several thousand clones, over 75% of which were seen just once. The ten largest clones take up approximately 11% of the sample.

Overall results and qualifications from the work: The antigen targets of the expanded CD8+ clones were unknown, and absence from virus-specific databases did not rule out viral specificity. CD8+ T-cell clonality in rheumatoid arthritis patients was not significantly different from that in age-matched healthy controls. The slight TRBV07 underrepresentation in patients was not adjusted for multiple comparisons. Several identical CD8+ TCRB sequences were found in both blood and synovial fluid, and in 8 of 65 patients the largest CD8+ clone exceeded 20% of CD8+ cells. In patients, CD8+ clonality rose with age (Spearman r ~ 0.5), which was not the case in healthy controls.

On an AutoMACS, CD4+ and CD8+ cells were isolated via positive magnetic bead selection, and their purity was verified by flow cytometry. After a first flow cytometry screen using a TCR V beta antibody panel, clonal expansions were characterized through TCRB deep sequencing of sorted CD8+ fractions. Peripheral blood mononuclear cells were isolated by Ficoll-Paque PLUS density gradient separation. DNA from CD4-enriched, CD8-enriched or PBMC samples was extracted using Nucleospin Tissue or Tissue XS kits and then quantified on a Qubit 2.0 fluorometer. The sample comprised CD8+ T cells sorted from blood. The receptor was isolated from an adult with rheumatoid arthritis. In this chain, TRBV5-4 is recombined with TRBJ2-2; a tentative D call is TRBD2 (7 bases match). The bases read TGTGCCAGCAGCCGCGGGGGCACGAACACCGGGGAGCTGTTTTTT. This translates into CASSRGGTNTGELFF.